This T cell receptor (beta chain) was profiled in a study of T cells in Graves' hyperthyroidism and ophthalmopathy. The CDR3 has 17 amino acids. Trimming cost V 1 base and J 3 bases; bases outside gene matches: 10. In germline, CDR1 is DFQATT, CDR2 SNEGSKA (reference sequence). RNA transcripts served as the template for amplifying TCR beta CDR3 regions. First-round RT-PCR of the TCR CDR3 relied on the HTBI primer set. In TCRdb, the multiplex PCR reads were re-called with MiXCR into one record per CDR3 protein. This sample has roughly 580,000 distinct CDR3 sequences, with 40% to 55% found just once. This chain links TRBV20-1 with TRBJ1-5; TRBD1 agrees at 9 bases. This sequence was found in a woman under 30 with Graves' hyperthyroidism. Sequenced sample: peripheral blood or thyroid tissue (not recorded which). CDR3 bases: TGCAGTGCTAGAGTTTCCGTGGGACAGGGAGTCAATCAGCCCCAGCATTTT. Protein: CSARVSVGQGVNQPQHF.